Described below is a single TCR beta chain sequence and its context. Its specificity is unknown. The data belong to a study of regulatory T cells in long-lasting Graves disease. Regarding the study as a whole: Persistent Graves' patients had lower TCR diversity than newly diagnosed ones. Persistent disease was associated with favored TRBV28 usage and with favored use of TRBJ1-2 and TRBJ2-5.

The CDR3 contains 16 residues. The J segment lost 4 bases and the V segment lost 8 bases, leaving 16 bases of the junction unmatched. The germline V gene has CDR1 SGHNT and CDR2 YENEEA. The time point is: newly diagnosed GD, antithyroid drugs for less than 3 months. TCR sequences were obtained from RNA taken from PBMCs. CDR3-region Arm-PCR and iRepertoire HTBI primers produced the TCR beta libraries. TCRdb passed the multiplex PCR reads through MiXCR, listing each CDR3 protein once. The profile shows under 300,000 distinct CDR3 sequences, around 19% of them singletons. These sequences were also reported in another study, on T cells in Graves' hyperthyroidism and ophthalmopathy. That study reports: Patients aged 18 to 65 with hyperthyroidism were newly diagnosed, with duration under 2 months.

This chain connects TRBV11-3 to TRBJ1-2; 7 bases are shared with TRBD1. The sample in question was peripheral blood mononuclear cells (PBMCs), obtained at new diagnosis, from a patient treated with antithyroid drugs. The TCR sequence derives from a woman aged 25 to 39 with Graves disease. CDR3 in amino acids: CASPQLGAGGGYGYTF. The CDR3 bases are TGTGCCAGCCCCCAGCTTGGGGCAGGGGGAGGCTATGGCTACACCTTC.